Presented here are 9 T cell receptor beta chains from one specimen sequenced in a study of shared clonotypes between healthy human individuals. Clones were sequenced by immunoSEQ multiplex PCR, and TCRdb holds only the in-frame ones, with some missing. The sample holds 2 million or so clones, less than 95% seen once. CD45RO negativity and positive selection for CCR7 defined naive CD8 cells, a population that excluded terminally differentiated effector memory CD45RA+ cells. Sample: naive CD8+ T cells sorted from blood. The source is a man aged 18 to 30 in good health.

The gene calls are TRBV5-1 and TRBJ2-2; 7 bases match TRBD1. The CDR3 has 15 amino acids. Losses at the gene ends were 4 bases for V and 4 bases for J; bases not matched to a gene: 7. Germline assignment: CDR1 SGHRS and CDR2 YFSETQ. CDR3 in amino acids: CASSLEDRITGELFF. DNA of the CDR3: TGCGCCAGCAGCCTAGAGGACAGGATCACCGGGGAGCTGTTTTTT.

The chain is built from TRBV9 and TRBJ1-1; D call uncertain. Germline V gene sequence: CDR1 SGDLS, CDR2 YYNGEE. This CDR3 is built from 14 residues. The germline V and J ends were trimmed by 0 bases and 1 base, with 7 bases remaining between them. DNA for the CDR3: TGTGCCAGCAGCGTAGCACTGTGGAACACTGAAGCTTTCTTT. It translates to CASSVALWNTEAFF. Based on the CDR3 plus reference TRBV9 and TRBJ1-1, the full variable domain is DSGVTQTPKHLITATGQRVTLRCSPRSGDLSVYWYQQSLDQGLQFLIQYYNGEERAKGNILERFSAQQFPDLHSELNLSSLELGDSALYFCASSVALWNTEAFFGQGTRLTVV.

The chain has TRBV30 and TRBJ1-5, with no clear D. V was clipped by 2 bases and J by 2 bases, with 10 bases between them. Germline CDR1 is GTSNPN and CDR2 is SVGIG (reference sequence). This CDR3 has 14 residues. Here the CDR3 DNA reads TGTGCCTGGAGTTGGTTTGGGGGCAATCAGCCCCAGCATTTT. This codes for CAWSWFGGNQPQHF.

The chain has TRBV9 and TRBJ1-3; no clear D gene. Trimming took 1 base from V and 0 from J, leaving 14 bases between them. The CDR3 is 17 amino acids. Looked up from germline, CDR1 is SGDLS and CDR2 is YYNGEE. The CDR3: CASSVPIEGHSGNTIYF. The DNA for the CDR3 is TGTGCCAGCAGCGTACCAATTGAGGGCCACTCTGGAAACACCATATATTTT.

The chain uses TRBV7-9 and TRBJ2-5, with D possibly being TRBD1 (6 bases). This CDR3 is 17 amino acids long. The germline CDR1 and CDR2 sequences are SEHNR and FQNEAQ (reference sequence). Trimming left V 0 bases short and J 5 bases short, with 19 bases between. In nucleotides, the CDR3 is TGTGCCAGCAGCTTAGCCGAGACTGACAGGCTACGGGAGACCCAGTACTTC. Translated: CASSLAETDRLRETQYF.

The V and J genes are TRBV20-1 and TRBJ1-6; the D is unclear. The V end was cut by 6 bases, the J end by 10 bases, with 10 bases between. Germline-derived CDR1 and CDR2 are DFQATT and SNEGSKA (reference sequence). CDR3 length equals 11 residues. CDR3: CSAVNGSPLHF. The CDR3 DNA follows: TGCAGTGCGGTCAATGGGTCACCCCTCCACTTT.

The genes are TRBV20-1 and TRBJ1-6; D is uncertain. The CDR3 loop spans 11 amino acids. CDR1 DFQATT and CDR2 SNEGSKA come from the germline V gene (reference sequence). Trimming took off 0 bases at V and 9 bases at J, with 3 bases between the two ends. CDR3 DNA: TGCAGTGCTAGAGACGGTTCACCCCTCCACTTT. It codes for CSARDGSPLHF.

This clone occurred once. The chain carries TRBV11-2 and TRBJ1-2; 8 bases are a match to TRBD1. The CDR3 is 16 residues long. Trimming cost V 1 base and J 3 bases; bases outside gene matches: 7. Germline V CDR1 and CDR2: SGHAT, FQNNGV. The CDR3 coding sequence is TGTGCCAGCAGCTTAGTGGGGACAGGAATCCACTATGGCTACACCTTC. Residues: CASSLVGTGIHYGYTF.

This sequence joins TRBV18 and TRBJ1-2, with D maybe TRBD1 (5 bases). The CDR3 consists of 15 residues. CDR1 and CDR2 from the germline V gene are KGHSH and LQKENI. V was shortened by 0 bases and J by 3 bases, with 11 bases between the two germline ends. The CDR3 sequence: CASSPPGGGDYGYTF. DNA of the CDR3: TGTGCCAGCTCACCACCGGGCGGGGGGGACTATGGCTACACCTTC.